These 8 T cell receptor beta chains came from one sample sequenced in a study of T cells in Graves' hyperthyroidism and ophthalmopathy. There were TCR beta CDR3 regions amplified from RNA transcripts. HTBI primers were employed in a first-round RT-PCR of the TCR CDR3. TCRdb reprocessed the multiplex PCR reads with MiXCR, giving one entry per CDR3 protein. Here the sample spans around 340,000 distinct CDR3 sequences, about a sixth being singletons. Sequencing input: blood. Every receptor here comes from a middle-aged woman with Graves' ophthalmopathy.

This clonotype occurred many times. V is TRBV19 and J is TRBJ2-5; 12 positions agree with TRBD1. V shed 1 base, J shed 5 bases, and the junction held 5 bases outside the gene matches. Germline V gene lookup returns CDR1 LNHDA and CDR2 SQIVND (reference sequence). This CDR3 comprises 16 residues. The CDR3 here is CASSIGGTGGLETQYF. CDR3 DNA sequence: TGTGCCAGTAGTATAGGGGGGACAGGGGGCTTGGAGACCCAGTACTTC.

This clonotype was seen ten or more times. V gene TRBV20-1 combines with J gene TRBJ1-2; tentatively, D is TRBD1 (6 bases). The germline CDR1 and CDR2 sequences are DFQATT and SNEGSKA (reference sequence). The CDR3 consists of 16 residues. The V gene lost 4 bases and the J gene lost 4 bases, with 22 bases spanning the gap. CDR3 sequence: CSAKFSSGTPFYGYTF. The CDR3 nucleotides are TGCAGTGCTAAATTTTCGTCCGGGACACCTTTCTATGGCTACACCTTC.

This clonotype occurred many times. The rearrangement joins TRBV27 to TRBJ2-5, with D perhaps TRBD2 (5 bases). The CDR3 loop spans 15 amino acids. Between the trimmed V and J ends, which lost 5 bases and 3 bases, there was a span of 16 bases. CDR1 MNHEY and CDR2 SMNVEV come from the germline V gene (reference sequence). The CDR3 protein is CASSPLRLGEETQYF. The CDR3 bases are TGTGCCAGCAGTCCCCTTCGACTGGGAGAAGAGACCCAGTACTTC.

The CDR3 nucleotides are TGTGCCAGCAGCTTAGTCGGCCGGTCCTATGGCTACACCTTC. Its translation is CASSLVGRSYGYTF. The V gene is TRBV7-8, the J gene TRBJ1-2; D uncertain. The CDR3 runs 14 residues. V was shortened by 1 base and J by 4 bases, with 10 bases between the two germline ends. Looked up from germline, CDR1 is SGHVS and CDR2 is FQNEAQ.

This clonotype was counted many times. The J gene is TRBJ2-7, the V gene TRBV11-2; unclear D gene. Germline CDR1 reads SGHAT; CDR2 reads FQNNGV. The CDR3 loop spans 14 amino acids. Trimming took off 5 bases at V and 2 bases at J, with 13 bases between the two ends. The CDR3 DNA reads TGTGCCAGCAGCCCTGGACCCTTGGCCTACGAGCAGTACTTC. This translates into CASSPGPLAYEQYF.

This clonotype appeared many times. The V and J genes are TRBV12-3 or TRBV12-4 and TRBJ1-2; TRBD1 aligns across 7 bases. The CDR3 has 14 amino acids. The ends lost 4 bases at V and 8 bases at J; junction bases unmatched: 10. The CDR3 region is CASSSTGEVRGYTF. DNA of the CDR3: TGTGCCAGCAGTTCCACAGGGGAAGTGAGAGGCTACACCTTC.

This clonotype was seen repeatedly, ten times or more. This chain connects TRBV13 to TRBJ2-5; no reliable D call. Germline V gene lookup returns CDR1 PRHDT and CDR2 FYEKMQ (reference sequence). Trimming left V 5 bases short and J 7 bases short, with 14 bases between. This CDR3 is built from 13 residues. CDR3 sequence: CASSPSASGTQYF. As DNA, the CDR3 is TGTGCCAGCAGCCCCTCGGCTAGTGGGACCCAGTACTTC.

This clonotype appeared many times. The chain combines TRBV2 with TRBJ1-6; D remains ambiguous. V lost 3 bases, J lost 5 bases, and 8 bases lay in between. Germline CDR1 and CDR2: SNHLY and FYNNEI. The length of the CDR3 is 14 residues. The CDR3 sequence is CASSDPGNNSPLHF. Here the CDR3 DNA reads TGTGCCAGCAGTGACCCTGGAAATAATTCACCCCTCCACTTT. Full variable domain (rest looked up from reference TRBV2 and TRBJ1-6): EPEVTQTPSHQVTQMGQEVILRCVPISNHLYFYWYRQILGQKVEFLVSFYNNEISEKSEIFDDQFSVERPDGSNFTLKIRSTKLEDSAMYFCASSDPGNNSPLHFGNGTRLTVT.